This T cell receptor (beta chain) was retrieved from a study of blood T cell repertoires in COVID-19. Turning to the study itself: Samples taken during acute and convalescent COVID-19 were collected in the United States, Italy and Spain. T cells, B-cell-depleted T cells, or PBMCs supplied cDNA or gDNA.

Original data processing: Scientists estimated how many nucleated cells there were by amplifying reference gene primers. Only in-frame clones appear in the TCRdb table, and some are missing; sequencing was by immunoSEQ multiplex PCR. V, J and clone size are taken as reported in that table, and D and trimming were inferred from the DNA itself. This sample has approximately 60,000 clones, with around 90% found just once. Germline V gene data show CDR1 as SGHRS and CDR2 as YFSETQ. Trimming left V 0 bases short and J 5 bases short, with 12 bases between. CDR3 length: 16 residues. During active infection, Seattle patients enrolled and were then monitored through disease.

The sequenced material came from peripheral blood. The rearrangement joins TRBV5-1 to TRBJ1-6; no clear D gene. The TCR originated in a woman older than 75 with COVID-19, enrolled during active disease. CDR3 in DNA: TGCGCCAGCAGCTTGGAAGTCGCAGATAATAATTCACCCCTCCACTTT. Translation: CASSLEVADNNSPLHF.